This TCR beta chain was recovered during a study of cytomegalovirus exposure and HLA in healthy donors. Across the study: Later analysis reported that the 95 to 150 validation repertoires shared the platform of the roughly 700 first-cohort repertoires. Whole-study findings and limits: The authors enumerated under 200 TCR beta chains as linked to cytomegalovirus.

Using immunoSEQ multiplex PCR, the repertoire was profiled, and TCRdb retains in-frame clones only, with some absent. The sample has about 180,000 clones; 80% to 90% are singletons. The validation cohort, a group of more than 100 subjects, included the donors and was separate from the approximately 650-subject first cohort. For this clone: Its antigen is unidentified.

This CDR3 has 12 residues. The V gene lost 4 bases and the J gene lost 7 bases, with 11 bases spanning the gap. Germline CDR1 and CDR2: SNHLY and FYNNEI. V and J are TRBV2 and TRBJ2-7; D is unresolved. The TCR comes from a woman aged 30 to 39 in good health and CMV-seronegative. The sample consisted of PBMCs. CDR3 residues: CASSVERREQYF. The CDR3 DNA reads TGTGCCAGCAGTGTGGAGAGAAGGGAGCAGTACTTC.